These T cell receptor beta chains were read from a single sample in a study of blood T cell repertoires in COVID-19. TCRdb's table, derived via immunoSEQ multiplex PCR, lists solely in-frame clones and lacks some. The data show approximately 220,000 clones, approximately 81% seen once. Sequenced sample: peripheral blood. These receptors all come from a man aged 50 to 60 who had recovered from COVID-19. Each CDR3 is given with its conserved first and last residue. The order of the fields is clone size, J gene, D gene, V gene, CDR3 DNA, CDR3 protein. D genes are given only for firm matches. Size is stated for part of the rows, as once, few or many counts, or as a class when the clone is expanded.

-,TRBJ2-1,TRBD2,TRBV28,TGTGCCAGCAGTTTACCGGCTAGCGGGAGTTTCACCTACAATGAGCAGTTCTTC,CASSLPASGSFTYNEQFF
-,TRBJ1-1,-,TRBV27,TGTGCCAGCAGTTACAGGGTATGGAACACTGAAGCTTTCTTT,CASSYRVWNTEAFF
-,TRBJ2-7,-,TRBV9,TGTGCCAGCAGCGCGTCCTCGGGGTCCGAGCAGTACTTC,CASSASSGSEQYF
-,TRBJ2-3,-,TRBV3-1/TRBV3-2,TGTGCCAGCAGCCAAGAATTACGGGTCCCTACGCAGTATTTT,CASSQELRVPTQYF
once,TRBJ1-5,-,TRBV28,TGTGCCAGCAGTTTAGGTAAGGGGCCGAGGAATCAGCCCCAGCATTTT,CASSLGKGPRNQPQHF
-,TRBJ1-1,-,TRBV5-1,TGCGCCAGCAGCCCCGGACAGATTAAGAACACTGAAGCTTTCTTT,CASSPGQIKNTEAFF
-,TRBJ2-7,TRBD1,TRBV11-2,TGTGCCAGCAGCCCCCCGGACAGGGTGACCTACGAGCAGTACTTC,CASSPPDRVTYEQYF
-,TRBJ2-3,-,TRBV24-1,TGTGCCACCAGTGATTACCGGGGCACAGATACGCAGTATTTT,CATSDYRGTDTQYF
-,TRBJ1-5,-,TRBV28,TGTGCCAGCAGTAGCGGGGACACGGCACATCAGCCCCAGCATTTT,CASSSGDTAHQPQHF
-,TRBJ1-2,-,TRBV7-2,TGTGCCAGCAGCTTAGGTACGACAAATAACTATGGCTACACCTTC,CASSLGTTNNYGYTF
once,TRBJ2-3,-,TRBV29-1,TGCAGCGCCTCACCTATACAGGGTGCCATCCAACGTACGCAGTATTTT,CSASPIQGAIQRTQYF
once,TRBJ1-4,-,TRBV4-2,TGTGCCAGCAGCCCCCTTTGGGCTTCAAATGAAAAACTGTTTTTT,CASSPLWASNEKLFF
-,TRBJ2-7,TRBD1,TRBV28,TGTGCCAGCAGTTTTACCGGGACAGCTTACGAGCAGTACTTC,CASSFTGTAYEQYF
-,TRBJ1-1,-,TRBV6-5,TGTGCCAGCAGTTATCAACAGGGAGGGACTGAAGCTTTCTTT,CASSYQQGGTEAFF
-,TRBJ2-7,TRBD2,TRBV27,TGTGCCAGCAAAGGGGGACTAGCGACCGAGCAGTACTTC,CASKGGLATEQYF
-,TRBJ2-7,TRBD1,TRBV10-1,TGCGCCAGCAGTGAAGGCTTTAGGGACAGGGTATACGAGCAGTACTTC,CASSEGFRDRVYEQYF
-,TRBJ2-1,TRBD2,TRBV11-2,TGTGCCAGCAGCTTACTTAGCGGGCTCATCTACAATGAGCAGTTCTTC,CASSLLSGLIYNEQFF
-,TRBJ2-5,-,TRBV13,TGTGCCAGCACCTCGGCCCAGTACTTC,CASTSAQYF
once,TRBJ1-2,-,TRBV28,TGTGCCAGCAGTTCGACAGCTGTCAACTATGGCTACACCTTC,CASSSTAVNYGYTF
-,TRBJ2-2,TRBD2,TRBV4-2,TGTGCCAGCAGCCTGGGACTACAGAACACCGGGGAGCTGTTTTTT,CASSLGLQNTGELFF
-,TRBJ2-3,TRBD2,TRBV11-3,TGTGCCAGCAGCTTCACCTCAGCGGGAAAGACGGCAGATACGCAGTATTTT,CASSFTSAGKTADTQYF
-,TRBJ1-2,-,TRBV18,TGTGCCAGCTCACCACACACAGACTATGGCTACACCTTC,CASSPHTDYGYTF
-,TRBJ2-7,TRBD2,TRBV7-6,TGTGCCAGCAGCGATAGCGGGAGGGCCTTCCACGAGCAGTACTTC,CASSDSGRAFHEQYF
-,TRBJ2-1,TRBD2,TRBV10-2,TGCGCCAGCAGTTTTCCGGGACTAGCGGGAGTAAATGAGCAGTTCTTC,CASSFPGLAGVNEQFF
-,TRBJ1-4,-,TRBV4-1,TGCGCCAGCAGCCAACCCGGGACGGGGGGGGAAAAACTGTTTTTT,CASSQPGTGGEKLFF
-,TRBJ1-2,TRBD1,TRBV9,TGTGCCAGCAGCCCAGGACAGGGGGACTATGGCTACACCTTC,CASSPGQGDYGYTF
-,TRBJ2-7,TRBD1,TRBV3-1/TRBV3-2,TGTGCCAGCAGCCAAGATCGTTCGGGGACAGGGTCCCTCTTC,CASSQDRSGTGSLF
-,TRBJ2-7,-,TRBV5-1,TGCGCCAGCAGCGGCGTTGGTGACACCTACGAGCAGTACTTC,CASSGVGDTYEQYF
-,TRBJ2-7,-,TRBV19,TGTGCCAGCCGCCGGGGACTTCCTAACTACGAGCAGTACTTC,CASRRGLPNYEQYF
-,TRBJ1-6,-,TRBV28,TGTGCCAGCAGTTTAGCCAGGGCGCGGCCAAATTCACCCCTCCACTTT,CASSLARARPNSPLHF
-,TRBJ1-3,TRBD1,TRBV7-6,TGTGCCAGCAGCTTCGAGACAGGGAGCACCTCTGGAAACACCATATATTTT,CASSFETGSTSGNTIYF
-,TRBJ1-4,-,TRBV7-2,TGTGCCAGCAGCTCCTTGGGGGGTAGGAGTAATGAAAAACTGTTTTTT,CASSSLGGRSNEKLFF
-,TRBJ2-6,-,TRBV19,TGTGCCAGTAGTATGTTTAGGGGGGGCACTGGGGCCAACGTCCTGACTTTC,CASSMFRGGTGANVLTF
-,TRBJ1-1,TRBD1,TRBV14,TGTGCCAGCAGGCGACAGGGGAACACTGAAGCTTTCTTT,CASRRQGNTEAFF
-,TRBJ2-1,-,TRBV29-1,TGCAGCGTTGAGCGGGGCTACAATGAGCAGTTCTTC,CSVERGYNEQFF
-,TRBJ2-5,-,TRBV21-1,TGTGCCAGCAGCCCCGCCGGCCAAGAGACCCAGTACTTC,CASSPAGQETQYF
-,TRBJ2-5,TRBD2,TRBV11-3,TGTGCCAGCAGCTTAAGAGCGGGAGGTAGAGAGACCCAGTACTTC,CASSLRAGGRETQYF
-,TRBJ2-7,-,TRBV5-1,TGCGCCAGCAGCTCCGGGTCCTACGAGCAGTACTTC,CASSSGSYEQYF
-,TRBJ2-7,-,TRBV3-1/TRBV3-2,TGTGCCAGCAGCCAAGATTGGCTTAGCAGCGAGCAGTACTTC,CASSQDWLSSEQYF
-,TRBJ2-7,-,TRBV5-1,TGCGCCAGCAGCTTGATTCCGGGATCCCAGGAGCAGTACTTC,CASSLIPGSQEQYF
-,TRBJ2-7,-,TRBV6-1,TGTGCCAGCAGTGAGGGCGGGGGCTCGGACGAGCAGTACTTC,CASSEGGGSDEQYF
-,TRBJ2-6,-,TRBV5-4,TGTGCCAGCAGCTTGTTCCCGCGCGGAGTGGCTGGGGCCAACGTCCTGACTTTC,CASSLFPRGVAGANVLTF
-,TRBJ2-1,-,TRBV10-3,TGTGCCATCAGTGACTCTAGCTATGAGCAGTTCTTC,CAISDSSYEQFF
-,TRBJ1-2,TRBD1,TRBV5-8,TGTGCCAGCAGCTTGGTGCCAGGGGGAAACCTCAACTATGGCTACACCTTC,CASSLVPGGNLNYGYTF
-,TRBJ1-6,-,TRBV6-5,TGTGCCAGCAGTTACTCGGCCAGGATAGAGTCACCCCTCCACTTT,CASSYSARIESPLHF
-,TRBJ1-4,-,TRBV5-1,TGCGCCAGCAGCTTGGGAGGGTCCACTAATGAAAAACTGTTTTTT,CASSLGGSTNEKLFF
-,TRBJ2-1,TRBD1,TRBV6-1,TGTGCCAGCAGTGAATACGGACAGGGAGTCTTCAATGAGCAGTTCTTC,CASSEYGQGVFNEQFF
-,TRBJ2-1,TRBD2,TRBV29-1,TGCAGCGTTCGTGGTAGCGGGAGAACTGAGCAGTTCTTC,CSVRGSGRTEQFF